A single sample gave rise to the 3 T cell receptor beta chains below, sequenced in a study of T cells after yellow fever vaccination. TCRdb redid the calling of the 5' RACE reads with MiXCR, one entry per CDR3 protein. Of some 350,000 distinct CDR3 sequences detected, 8.7% appear once; the ten largest clones hold about 20%. The sample in question was PBMCs, obtained on the day of the first yellow fever vaccination. All receptors come from a man aged 18 to 35 who received the YFV17D yellow fever vaccine.

The V and J genes are TRBV7-6 and TRBJ2-2; tentative D call: TRBD1 (6 bases). Germline assignment: CDR1 SGHVS and CDR2 FNYEAQ. This CDR3 has 15 amino acids. Between the trimmed V and J ends, which lost 3 bases and 5 bases, there was a span of 13 bases. CDR3 coding DNA: TGTGCCAGCAGCTTTCTTAAGGGGACAACCGGGGAGCTGTTTTTT. It codes for CASSFLKGTTGELFF.

The chain combines TRBV7-8 with TRBJ2-7, with a possible D match to TRBD1 (8 bases). V gave up 5 bases and J gave up 9 bases, with 38 bases separating them. CDR1 SGHVS and CDR2 FQNEAQ come from the germline V gene. CDR3 length equals 20 residues. This CDR3 is CASSGRDRPLGGRSTRGQYF. For the CDR3, the DNA is TGTGCCAGCAGCGGGAGGGACAGGCCTCTGGGGGGAAGATCTACGAGGGGGCAGTACTTC.

This clonotype was observed a few times. V is TRBV7-2 and J is TRBJ2-5; no reliable D call. CDR1 is SGHTA, CDR2 FQGNSA, per germline. The CDR3 totals 13 residues. Deletions cut 4 bases from V and 1 base from J, with 7 bases between. The CDR3 loop is CASSSPAQETQYF. Here the CDR3 DNA reads TGTGCCAGCAGCTCCCCCGCCCAAGAGACCCAGTACTTC. Looking up the rest from reference TRBV7-2 and TRBJ2-5 gives the full variable domain: GAGVSQSPSNKVTEKGKDVELRCDPISGHTALYWYRQSLGQGLEFLIYFQGNSAPDKSGLPSDRFSAERTGGSVSTLTIQRTQQEDSAVYLCASSSPAQETQYFGPGTRLLVL.